Sequencing of this TCR beta chain was carried out in a study of cytomegalovirus exposure and HLA in healthy donors. Notes on the study in general: It was reported that the classifier diagnosed cytomegalovirus status with high specificity and sensitivity in both the original and validation cohorts. Many donors carried some public TCRs, although rarity characterized most TCR sequences. In vitro assays verified that three CMV-associated chains recognized CMV antigens specifically.

Sequencing was performed with immunoSEQ multiplex PCR; in TCRdb, only in-frame clones are kept and a portion is missing. This table has tens of thousands of clones, roughly 93% appearing once. On this clone itself: Its antigen is unidentified.

The donors formed part of the approximately 120-subject validation cohort, distinct from the approximately 670-subject first cohort. Trimming pared 4 bases from V and 3 bases from J, leaving 10 bases between. This CDR3 spans 13 amino acids. In germline, CDR1 is SGHRS, CDR2 YFSETQ. Sequenced sample: PBMCs. The clonotype was recovered from a man younger than 35 in good health and CMV-seronegative. The V and J genes are TRBV5-1 and TRBJ1-1, with a possible D match to TRBD1 (5 bases). The CDR3 DNA is TGCGCCAGCAGCAAGGGAGGGGACACTGAAGCTTTCTTT. Encoded protein: CASSKGGDTEAFF.